The 30 T cell receptor beta chains reported below all come from one sample, sequenced in a study of shared clonotypes between healthy human individuals. The method was immunoSEQ multiplex PCR; TCRdb's version includes in-frame clones alone and lacks a portion of them. Of 2 million to 2.5 million clones in the sample, 85% to 95% were seen once. The sample was naive CD4+ T cells from PBMCs. As to subset: CD45RA+ positively selected. These receptor sequences come from a man aged 18 to 30 in good health. Some clones in this sample may be carry-over from other donors' samples.

V usage is TRBV5-1 and J usage is TRBJ1-2, with TRBD1 matching over 9 bases. The germline CDR1 and CDR2 sequences are SGHRS and YFSETQ. The CDR3 spans 16 residues. The ends lost 4 bases at V and 4 bases at J; junction bases unmatched: 11. CDR3 loop: CASSPGWDRVPYGYTF. CDR3 nucleotides: TGCGCCAGCAGCCCCGGTTGGGACAGGGTTCCCTATGGCTACACCTTC.

V is TRBV29-1 and J is TRBJ1-1, with D possibly being TRBD1 (5 bases). The CDR3 runs 14 residues. Germline CDR1 and CDR2: SQVTM and ANQGSEA. Trimming cost V 7 bases and J 5 bases, with 20 bases left between them. In DNA, the CDR3 is TGCAGCGGAACACCCGGACCTAAGGGGACTGAAGCTTTCTTT. As protein: CSGTPGPKGTEAFF.

The chain couples TRBV27 to TRBJ2-3; 8 positions match TRBD2. Germline V lookup: CDR1 MNHEY, CDR2 SMNVEV (reference sequence). V was pared by 3 bases and J by 4 bases, with 6 bases of the junction left unmatched. The CDR3 is 15 amino acids. In DNA, the CDR3 is TGTGCCAGCAGTTTGGTCCTAGCGGGTCCAGATACGCAGTATTTT. Amino acids: CASSLVLAGPDTQYF.

This chain links TRBV9 with TRBJ2-7; D is possibly TRBD1 (6 bases). The CDR3 length is 14 residues. The germline V and J ends were trimmed by 2 bases and 2 bases, with 11 bases remaining between them. Germline V gives CDR1 SGDLS, CDR2 YYNGEE. In DNA form, the CDR3 reads TGTGCCAGCAGCGTGAGACAGGAACCCTACGAGCAGTACTTC. It yields the protein CASSVRQEPYEQYF.

V gene TRBV30 combines with J gene TRBJ2-2; D gene unclear. The CDR3 spans 13 residues. The ends were cut back, 4 bases at V and 8 bases at J, with 14 bases in the middle. CDR1 and CDR2 from the germline V gene are GTSNPN and SVGIG (reference sequence). CDR3 bases: TGTGCCTGGAAGCCCTATCCGGGTGGGGAGCTGTTTTTT. It translates to CAWKPYPGGELFF.

V and J are TRBV12-5 and TRBJ2-5, with D possibly TRBD1 on 6 matching bases. There are 15 residues in the CDR3. The germline gives CDR1 LGHNT, CDR2 FRNRAP. The V gene lost 1 base and the J gene lost 1 base, with 10 bases spanning the gap. The CDR3 nucleotides read TGTGCTAGTGGTTTGGGGGCAGGGGTCCAAGAGACCCAGTACTTC. This gives the protein CASGLGAGVQETQYF.

Points on this clone: Other DNA sequences of this sample code for an identical CDR3. The genes are TRBV29-1 and TRBJ1-4; D is unclear. Germline CDR1 SQVTM, CDR2 ANQGSEA. This CDR3 contains 12 residues. Deletions cut 1 base from V and 5 bases from J, with 5 bases between. The CDR3 loop reads CSVEGGNEKLFF. For the CDR3, the DNA is TGCAGCGTTGAAGGAGGCAATGAAAAACTGTTTTTT. The variable domain in full, completed from reference TRBV29-1 and TRBJ1-4, reads SAVISQKPSRDICQRGTSLTIQCQVDSQVTMMFWYRQQPGQSLTLIATANQGSEATYESGFVIDKFPISRPNLTFSTLTVSNMSPEDSSIYLCSVEGGNEKLFFGSGTQLSVL.

Written as DNA, the CDR3 is TGTGCCAGCACCAGGACTAGCGGGCTCCTGGGGGAGCAGTTCTTC. Protein: CASTRTSGLLGEQFF. The chain joins TRBV2 to TRBJ2-1; 11 bases line up with TRBD2. Germline trimming cut 7 bases from V and 10 bases from J; bases unmatched to any gene: 12. CDR3 length equals 15 residues. Germline V gene sequence: CDR1 SNHLY, CDR2 FYNNEI.

This rearrangement joins TRBV7-6 to TRBJ1-6; TRBD1 matches 7 bases. The CDR3 is made up of 13 amino acids. V dropped 5 bases and J dropped 7; count of bases not matched to a gene: 2. Germline CDR1 is SGHVS and CDR2 is FNYEAQ. The CDR3 here is CASSLTGNSPLHF. CDR3 DNA sequence: TGTGCCAGCAGCCTGACAGGGAATTCACCCCTCCACTTT.

The chain recombines TRBV4-1 with TRBJ2-2, with TRBD2 matching over 11 bases. CDR3 length: 17 amino acids. The germline gives CDR1 MGHRA, CDR2 YSYEKL. J was trimmed by 5 bases and V by 1 base; bases with no gene match: 6. As DNA, the CDR3 is TGCGCCAGCAGCCAAGCTAGCGGGAGGACCGGGACCGGGGAGCTGTTTTTT. Residues: CASSQASGRTGTGELFF.

This chain joins TRBV7-6 and TRBJ2-3, with 12 bases lining up with TRBD2. The V segment lost 5 bases and the J segment 2 bases; nucleotides outside the gene matches: 5. CDR3 length equals 16 residues. Germline V gene data show CDR1 as SGHVS and CDR2 as FNYEAQ. CDR3 amino acids: CASSAGLAGNTDTQYF. CDR3 DNA sequence: TGTGCCAGCAGCGCAGGACTAGCGGGGAACACAGATACGCAGTATTTT.

The CDR3 loop is CASSFFGGGGTYEQYF. CDR3 DNA sequence: TGTGCCAGCAGCTTTTTTGGGGGCGGCGGAACCTACGAGCAGTACTTC. This chain joins TRBV11-2 and TRBJ2-7; D may be TRBD1 (6 bases). Per the germline V gene, CDR1 is SGHAT and CDR2 is FQNNGV. CDR3 size: 16 residues. V lost 3 bases to trimming and J lost 2 bases, with 17 bases between them.

This clone has just a few counts. The chain links TRBV6-6 to TRBJ1-1, with a possible D match to TRBD1 (6 bases). The V gene's germline CDR1 is MNHNY and CDR2 SVGAGI (reference sequence). Trimming stripped 2 bases from V and 5 bases from J, with 12 bases between. The CDR3 consists of 14 residues. CDR3 DNA sequence: TGTGCCAGCAGTTACCGCGACAGGCGGACTGAAGCTTTCTTT. Encoded protein: CASSYRDRRTEAFF.

This chain uses TRBV19 with TRBJ1-2; D call uncertain. V was shortened by 7 bases and J by 6 bases, with 15 bases between the two germline ends. Germline V gene lookup returns CDR1 LNHDA and CDR2 SQIVND (reference sequence). CDR3 length: 13 amino acids. CDR3 in amino acids: CASTSVRGNGYTF. The CDR3 bases are TGTGCCAGTACCTCGGTTCGGGGAAATGGCTACACCTTC.

The chain uses TRBV28 and TRBJ1-5; D is undetermined. The CDR3 is 11 residues long. V lost 7 bases to trimming and J lost 3 bases, with 4 bases between them. Germline V lookup: CDR1 MDHEN, CDR2 SYDVKM. The CDR3 DNA sequence: TGTGCCAGCAACGACAATCAGCCCCAGCATTTT. Translated, it gives CASNDNQPQHF.

Here the CDR3 reads CASRPMGDRRNTEAFF. The DNA for the CDR3 is TGTGCCAGCAGACCCATGGGGGACAGGAGGAACACTGAAGCTTTCTTT. The chain links TRBV6-6 to TRBJ1-1; 8 positions agree with TRBD1. J gave up 1 base and V 6 bases, and 10 bases lay outside the gene matches. The CDR3 length is 16 residues. Germline V gene lookup returns CDR1 MNHNY and CDR2 SVGAGI (reference sequence).

The chain links TRBV5-1 to TRBJ2-1; D is ambiguous. The CDR3 length is 11 residues. CDR1 SGHRS and CDR2 YFSETQ come from the germline V gene. Trimming cost V 2 bases and J 13 bases, with 10 bases left between them. Written as DNA, the CDR3 is TGCGCCAGCAGCTTCCTGGAGCACCAGTTCTTC. The encoded protein is CASSFLEHQFF.

Comment on this clone: Other DNA variants within this sample encode the same CDR3. The V call is TRBV7-2, the J call TRBJ1-1; tentative D call: TRBD1 (6 bases). Germline values: CDR1 SGHTA, CDR2 FQGNSA. Trimming took 1 base from V and 2 from J, leaving 8 bases between them. The CDR3 has 14 amino acids. The CDR3 nucleotides read TGTGCCAGCAGCTTAGGAGGGGGAAACACTGAAGCTTTCTTT. Translated: CASSLGGGNTEAFF.

The V and J genes are TRBV7-3 and TRBJ2-3; 9 nucleotides align to TRBD2. V lost 2 bases and J lost 5; bases outside the gene matches: 8. CDR1 SGHTA and CDR2 FQGTGA come from the germline V gene. CDR3 length equals 16 residues. This CDR3 is CASSLQAGGWGDTQYF. The DNA of the CDR3 is TGTGCCAGCAGCTTACAAGCGGGAGGTTGGGGAGATACGCAGTATTTT. Complete variable domain (other parts from reference TRBV7-3 and TRBJ2-3): GAGVSQTPSNKVTEKGKYVELRCDPISGHTALYWYRQSLGQGPEFLIYFQGTGAADDSGLPNDRFFAVRPEGSVSTLKIQRTERGDSAVYLCASSLQAGGWGDTQYFGPGTRLTVL.

V is TRBV28 and J is TRBJ2-2; 8 bases map to TRBD2. Unmatched junction bases numbered 8, after V lost 3 bases and J lost 5 bases. The CDR3 has 16 residues. Germline CDR1 and CDR2: MDHEN and SYDVKM. The CDR3 nucleotides read TGTGCCAGCAGTTTGACTAGCGCTACAGAGACCGGGGAGCTGTTTTTT. It encodes CASSLTSATETGELFF.

The genes are TRBV25-1 and TRBJ2-1, with D possibly TRBD1 on 6 matching bases. Germline CDR1 is MGHDK and CDR2 is SYGVNS. Trimming took 4 bases from V and 9 from J, leaving 16 bases between them. The CDR3 is 14 amino acids. For the CDR3, the DNA is TGTGCCAGCAGTGCCGACAGGACCCAGGGTGAGCAGTTCTTC. This sequence encodes CASSADRTQGEQFF.

This chain links TRBV14 with TRBJ2-7; tentative D call: TRBD2 (5 bases). V was trimmed by 6 bases and J by 2 bases, leaving 14 bases between them. Germline V gene data show CDR1 as SGHDN and CDR2 as FVKESK. The CDR3 length is 14 residues. The CDR3 nucleotides read TGTGCCAGCAGACGTGGCGGGCCACCCTACGAGCAGTACTTC. It yields the protein CASRRGGPPYEQYF.

The genes are TRBV6-1 and TRBJ2-2; D is uncertain. This CDR3 region has 12 residues. The germline V and J ends were trimmed by 3 bases and 7 bases, with 6 bases remaining between them. Germline CDR1 is MNHNS and CDR2 is SASEGT. The CDR3 DNA sequence: TGTGCCAGCAGTGACCGCGTCGGGGAGCTGTTTTTT. The encoded protein is CASSDRVGELFF.

The V gene is TRBV7-9, the J gene TRBJ2-5; the match to TRBD1 covers 9 bases. Germline values: CDR1 SEHNR, CDR2 FQNEAQ (reference sequence). After removal of 9 bases from V and 4 bases from J, the junction contained 12 bases not matched to a gene. The CDR3 sequence is 15 residues long. The CDR3 reads CASLDQGQGPETQYF. The DNA for the CDR3 is TGTGCCAGTCTAGACCAGGGACAGGGCCCAGAGACCCAGTACTTC.

This chain uses TRBV5-1 with TRBJ2-3, with D possibly matching TRBD1 (6 bases). In germline, CDR1 is SGHRS, CDR2 YFSETQ. The CDR3 totals 16 residues. V shed 3 bases and J shed 1 base, with 15 bases lying between them. The CDR3 region has the DNA TGCGCCAGCAGCTCTGGACAGCCCACGGGCACAGATACGCAGTATTTT. It codes for CASSSGQPTGTDTQYF.

The genes are TRBV6-1 and TRBJ2-7; TRBD2 matches 14 bases. This CDR3 has 15 residues. Germline-derived CDR1 and CDR2 are MNHNS and SASEGT. V gave up 4 bases and J gave up 6 bases; unmatched junction bases: 5. CDR3 bases: TGTGCCAGCAGTGGGGGACTAGCGGGAGCCGGCGAGCAGTACTTC. As protein: CASSGGLAGAGEQYF.

This clone was observed a few times. V usage is TRBV30 and J usage is TRBJ1-2; the match to TRBD1 covers 7 bases. The CDR3 extends over 13 amino acids. V was clipped by 0 bases and J by 6 bases; unmatched bases: 4. CDR1 and CDR2 (germline): GTSNPN, SVGIG (reference sequence). This CDR3 is CAWSVRQGDGYTF. In DNA, the CDR3 is TGTGCCTGGAGTGTCCGACAGGGCGATGGCTACACCTTC.

CDR3 sequence: CASSLAGVPYEQYF. DNA of the CDR3: TGTGCCAGCAGCTTAGCGGGGGTGCCCTACGAGCAGTACTTC. This sequence joins TRBV7-2 and TRBJ2-7; D tentatively fits TRBD1 or TRBD2 (5 bases each). The germline V gene encodes CDR1 SGHTA and CDR2 FQGNSA. The V gene lost 0 bases and the J gene lost 2 bases, with 8 bases spanning the gap. This CDR3 has 14 residues.

The chain uses TRBV9 and TRBJ2-2, with 10 bases identical to TRBD1. Losses at the gene ends were 4 bases for V and 2 bases for J; bases not matched to a gene: 5. CDR1 and CDR2 from the germline V gene are SGDLS and YYNGEE. There are 16 residues in the CDR3. The CDR3 spells CASSPGTGANTGELFF. The CDR3, as DNA: TGTGCCAGCAGCCCTGGGACAGGGGCTAACACCGGGGAGCTGTTTTTT.

This chain joins TRBV11-2 and TRBJ1-2, with D possibly TRBD1 on 5 matching bases. The V and J ends lost 3 bases and 4 bases respectively, with 12 bases between them. The CDR3 sequence is 14 residues long. Germline V gene data show CDR1 as SGHAT and CDR2 as FQNNGV. The CDR3 DNA is TGTGCCAGCAGCTTGGACACCCCAGGCTATGGCTACACCTTC. Translated, it gives CASSLDTPGYGYTF.